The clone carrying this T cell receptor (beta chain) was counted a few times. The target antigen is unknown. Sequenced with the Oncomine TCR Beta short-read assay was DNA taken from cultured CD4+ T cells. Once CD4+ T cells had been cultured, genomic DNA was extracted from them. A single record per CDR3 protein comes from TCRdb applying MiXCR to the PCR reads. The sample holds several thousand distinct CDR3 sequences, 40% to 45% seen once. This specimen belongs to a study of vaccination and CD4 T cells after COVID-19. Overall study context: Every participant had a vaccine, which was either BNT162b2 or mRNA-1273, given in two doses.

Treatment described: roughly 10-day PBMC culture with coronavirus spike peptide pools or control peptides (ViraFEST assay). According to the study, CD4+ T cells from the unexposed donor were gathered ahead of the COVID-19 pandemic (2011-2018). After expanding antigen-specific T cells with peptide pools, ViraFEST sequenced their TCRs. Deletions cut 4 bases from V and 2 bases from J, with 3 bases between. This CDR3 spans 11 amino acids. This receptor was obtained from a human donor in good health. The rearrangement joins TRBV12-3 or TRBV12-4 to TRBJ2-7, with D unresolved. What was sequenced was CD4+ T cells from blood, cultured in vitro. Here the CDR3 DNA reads TGTGCCAGCAGTTCCCCCTACGAGCAGTACTTC. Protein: CASSSPYEQYF.